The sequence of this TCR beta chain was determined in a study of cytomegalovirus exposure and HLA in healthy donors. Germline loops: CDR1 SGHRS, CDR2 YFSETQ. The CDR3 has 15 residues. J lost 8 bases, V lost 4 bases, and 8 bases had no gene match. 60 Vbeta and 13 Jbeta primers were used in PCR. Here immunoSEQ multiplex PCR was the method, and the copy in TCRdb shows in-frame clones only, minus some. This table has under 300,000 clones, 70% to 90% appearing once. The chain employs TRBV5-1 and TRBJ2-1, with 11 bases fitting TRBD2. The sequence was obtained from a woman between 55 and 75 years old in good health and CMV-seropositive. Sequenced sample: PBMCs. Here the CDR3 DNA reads TGCGCCAGCAGCAAACTAGCGGGAGATGGGGATGAGCAGTTCTTC. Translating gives CASSKLAGDGDEQFF. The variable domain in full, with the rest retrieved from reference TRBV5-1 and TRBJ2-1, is KAGVTQTPRYLIKTRGQQVTLSCSPISGHRSVSWYQQTPGQGLQFLFEYFSETQRNKGNFPGRFSGRQFSNSRSEMNVSTLELGDSALYLCASSKLAGDGDEQFFGPGTRLTVL.